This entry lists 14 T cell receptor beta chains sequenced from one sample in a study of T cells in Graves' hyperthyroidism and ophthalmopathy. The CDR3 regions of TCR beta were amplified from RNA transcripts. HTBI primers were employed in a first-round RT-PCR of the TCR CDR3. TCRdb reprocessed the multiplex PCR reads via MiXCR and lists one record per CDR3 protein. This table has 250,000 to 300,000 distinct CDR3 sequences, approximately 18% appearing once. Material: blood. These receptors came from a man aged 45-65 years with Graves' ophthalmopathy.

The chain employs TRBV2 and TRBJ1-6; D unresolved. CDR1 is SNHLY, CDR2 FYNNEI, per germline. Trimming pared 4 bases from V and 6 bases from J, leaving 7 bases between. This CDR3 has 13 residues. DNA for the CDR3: TGTGCCAGCAGTGGATCGGGTAATTCACCCCTCCACTTT. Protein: CASSGSGNSPLHF.

This CDR3 is CASSIRGADSPLHF. CDR3 coding DNA: TGTGCCAGTAGTATTCGGGGGGCCGACTCACCCCTCCACTTT. The genes are TRBV19 and TRBJ1-6; D may be TRBD1 (6 bases). V lost 3 bases and J lost 10, with 13 bases in between. Germline V CDR1 and CDR2: LNHDA, SQIVND (reference sequence). The CDR3 consists of 14 residues. Using reference TRBV19 and TRBJ1-6 for the parts outside the CDR3, the full variable domain is DGGITQSPKYLFRKEGQNVTLSCEQNLNHDAMYWYRQDPGQGLRLIYYSQIVNDFQKGDIAEGYSVSREKKESFPLTVTSAQKNPTAFYLCASSIRGADSPLHFGNGTRLTVT.

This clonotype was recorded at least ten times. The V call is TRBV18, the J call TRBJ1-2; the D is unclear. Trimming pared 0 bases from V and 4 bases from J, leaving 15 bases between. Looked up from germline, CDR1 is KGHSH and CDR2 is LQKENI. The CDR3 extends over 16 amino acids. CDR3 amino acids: CASSPPPQPSTYGYTF. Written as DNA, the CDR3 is TGTGCCAGCTCACCACCCCCGCAGCCCTCGACCTATGGCTACACCTTC.

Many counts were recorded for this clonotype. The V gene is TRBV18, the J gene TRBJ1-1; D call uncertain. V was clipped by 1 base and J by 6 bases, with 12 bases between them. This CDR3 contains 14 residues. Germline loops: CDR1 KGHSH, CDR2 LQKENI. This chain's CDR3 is CASSPQGNGAEAFF. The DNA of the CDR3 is TGTGCCAGCTCACCACAAGGGAATGGCGCTGAAGCTTTCTTT.

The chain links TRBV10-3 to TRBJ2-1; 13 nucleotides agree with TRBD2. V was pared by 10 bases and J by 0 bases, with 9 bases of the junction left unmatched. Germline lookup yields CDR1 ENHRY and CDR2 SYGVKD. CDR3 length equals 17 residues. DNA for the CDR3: TGTGCCACCTGGACTAGCGGGAGTTCGAGCTCCTACAATGAGCAGTTCTTC. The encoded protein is CATWTSGSSSSYNEQFF.

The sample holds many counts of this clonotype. DNA for the CDR3: TGTGCCAGCAGCTTAGTGGTAGCGGGAGTTTCCTACGAGCAGTACTTC. It specifies CASSLVVAGVSYEQYF. The chain links TRBV11-2 to TRBJ2-7, with 9 bases identical to TRBD2. Germline V CDR1 and CDR2: SGHAT, FQNNGV. V shed 1 base and J 1 base; nucleotides not matched to a gene: 5. This CDR3 contains 16 residues. The full variable domain, completed using reference TRBV11-2 and TRBJ2-7, is EAGVAQSPRYKIIEKRQSVAFWCNPISGHATLYWYQQILGQGPKLLIQFQNNGVVDDSQLPKDRFSAERLKGVDSTLKIQPAKLEDSAVYLCASSLVVAGVSYEQYFGPGTRLTVT.

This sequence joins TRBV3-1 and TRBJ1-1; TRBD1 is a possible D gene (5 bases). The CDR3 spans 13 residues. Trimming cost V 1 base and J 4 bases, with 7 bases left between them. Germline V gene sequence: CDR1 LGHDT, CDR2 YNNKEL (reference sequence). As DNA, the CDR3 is TGTGCCAGCAGCCAAGCTAGGGGCACTGAAGCTTTCTTT. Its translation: CASSQARGTEAFF.

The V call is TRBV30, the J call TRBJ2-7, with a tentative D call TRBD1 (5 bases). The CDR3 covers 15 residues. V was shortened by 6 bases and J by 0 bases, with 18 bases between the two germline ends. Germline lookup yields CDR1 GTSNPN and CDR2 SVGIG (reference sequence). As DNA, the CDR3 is TGTGCCTGCGCCGGCGGCAGGACAAGCTCCTACGAGCAGTACTTC. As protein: CACAGGRTSSYEQYF. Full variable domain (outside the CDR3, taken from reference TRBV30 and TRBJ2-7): SQTIHQWPATLVQPVGSPLSLECTVEGTSNPNLYWYRQAAGRGLQLLFYSVGIGQISSEVPQNLSASRPQDRQFILSSKKLLLSDSGFYLCACAGGRTSSYEQYFGPGTRLTVT.

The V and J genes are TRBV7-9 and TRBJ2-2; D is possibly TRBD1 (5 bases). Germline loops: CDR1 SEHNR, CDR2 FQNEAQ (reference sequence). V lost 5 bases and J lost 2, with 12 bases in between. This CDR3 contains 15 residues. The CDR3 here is CASSPRQTNTGELFF. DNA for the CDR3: TGTGCCAGCAGCCCCAGACAGACCAACACCGGGGAGCTGTTTTTT.

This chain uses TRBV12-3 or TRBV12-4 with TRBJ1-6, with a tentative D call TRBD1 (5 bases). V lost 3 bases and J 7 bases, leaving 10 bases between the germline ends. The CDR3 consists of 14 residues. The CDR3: CASSFQGGNSPLHF. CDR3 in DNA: TGTGCCAGCAGTTTTCAGGGAGGGAATTCACCCCTCCACTTT.

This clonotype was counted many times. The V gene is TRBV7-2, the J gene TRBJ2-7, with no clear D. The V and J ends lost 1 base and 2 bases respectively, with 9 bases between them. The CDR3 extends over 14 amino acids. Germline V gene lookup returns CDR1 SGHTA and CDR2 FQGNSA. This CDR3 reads CASSLVPDTYEQYF. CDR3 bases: TGTGCCAGCAGCTTAGTTCCAGACACCTACGAGCAGTACTTC.

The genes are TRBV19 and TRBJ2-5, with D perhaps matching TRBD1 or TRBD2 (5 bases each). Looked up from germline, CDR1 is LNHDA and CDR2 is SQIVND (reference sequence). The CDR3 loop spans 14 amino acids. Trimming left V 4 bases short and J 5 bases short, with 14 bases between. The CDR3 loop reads CASSNRDLGETQYF. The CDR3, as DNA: TGTGCCAGTAGTAACCGGGACCTAGGGGAGACCCAGTACTTC.

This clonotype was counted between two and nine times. The CDR3 coding sequence is TGTGCCAGCAGTGAACTAGCGGGAGGGCTAACCTACAATGAGCAGTTCTTC. Protein sequence: CASSELAGGLTYNEQFF. This chain connects TRBV2 to TRBJ2-1; 12 bases are shared with TRBD2. Per the germline V gene, CDR1 is SNHLY and CDR2 is FYNNEI. V gave up 2 bases and J gave up 2 bases; unmatched junction bases: 4. This CDR3 contains 17 residues.

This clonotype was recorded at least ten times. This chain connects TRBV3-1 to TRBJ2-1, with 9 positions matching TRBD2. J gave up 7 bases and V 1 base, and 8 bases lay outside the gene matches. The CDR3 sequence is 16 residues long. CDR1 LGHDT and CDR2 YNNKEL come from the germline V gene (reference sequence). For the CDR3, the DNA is TGTGCCAGCAGCCAAGTGGGCGGGAGGGCCTGGAATGAGCAGTTCTTC. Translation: CASSQVGGRAWNEQFF.